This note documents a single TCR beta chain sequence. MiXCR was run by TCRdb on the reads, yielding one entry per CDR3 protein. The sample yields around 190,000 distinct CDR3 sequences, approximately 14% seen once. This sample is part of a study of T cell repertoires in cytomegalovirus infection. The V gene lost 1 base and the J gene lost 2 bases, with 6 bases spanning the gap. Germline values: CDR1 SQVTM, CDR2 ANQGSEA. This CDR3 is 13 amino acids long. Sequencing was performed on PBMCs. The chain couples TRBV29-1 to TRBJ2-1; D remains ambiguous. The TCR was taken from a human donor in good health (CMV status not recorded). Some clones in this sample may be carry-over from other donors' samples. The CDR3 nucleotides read TGCAGCGTTGAAGTATCCACCTACAATGAGCAGTTCTTC. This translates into CSVEVSTYNEQFF.